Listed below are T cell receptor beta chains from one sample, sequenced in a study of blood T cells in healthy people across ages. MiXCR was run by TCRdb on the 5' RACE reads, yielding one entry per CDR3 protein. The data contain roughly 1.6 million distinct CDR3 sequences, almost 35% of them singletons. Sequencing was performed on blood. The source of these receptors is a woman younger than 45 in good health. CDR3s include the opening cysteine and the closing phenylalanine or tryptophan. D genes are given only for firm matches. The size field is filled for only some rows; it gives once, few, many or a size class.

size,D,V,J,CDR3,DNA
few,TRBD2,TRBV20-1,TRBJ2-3,CSARRLAGEADTQYF,TGCAGTGCTAGAAGGCTAGCGGGAGAGGCAGATACGCAGTATTTT
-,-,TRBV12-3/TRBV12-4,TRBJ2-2,CASSLVPGDTGELFF,TGTGCCAGCAGTTTAGTTCCGGGGGACACCGGGGAGCTGTTTTTT
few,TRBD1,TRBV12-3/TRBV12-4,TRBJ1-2,CASTPRRQGNGGYTF,TGTGCCAGCACCCCGCGACGACAGGGTAATGGTGGCTACACCTTC
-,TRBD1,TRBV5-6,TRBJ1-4,CASSRRDRGEKLFF,TGTGCCAGCAGTCGTCGGGACAGGGGTGAAAAACTGTTTTTT
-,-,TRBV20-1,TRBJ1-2,CSARDLQGANYGYTF,TGCAGTGCTAGAGATCTACAGGGAGCTAACTATGGCTACACCTTC
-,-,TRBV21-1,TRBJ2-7,CASRMGRHYEQYF,TGTGCCAGCAGGATGGGACGCCATTACGAGCAGTACTTC
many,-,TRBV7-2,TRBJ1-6,CASSLEYNSPLHF,TGTGCCAGCAGCTTAGAGTATAATTCACCCCTCCACTTT
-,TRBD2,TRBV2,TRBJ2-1,CAVAGGRSYNEQFF,TGTGCGGTTGCGGGGGGGCGTTCCTACAATGAGCAGTTCTTC
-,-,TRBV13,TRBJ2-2,CASSLAESGELFF,TGTGCCAGCAGCTTAGCTGAGAGCGGGGAGCTGTTTTTT
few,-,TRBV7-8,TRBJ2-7,CASSLARLSGYYEQYF,TGTGCCAGCAGCTTAGCCAGACTCAGTGGGTATTACGAGCAGTACTTC
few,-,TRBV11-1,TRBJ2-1,CASSANKGTSSYNEQFF,TGTGCCAGCAGCGCGAATAAAGGGACCAGCTCCTACAATGAGCAGTTCTTC
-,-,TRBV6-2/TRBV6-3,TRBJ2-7,CASRQTGQGKYEQYF,TGTGCCAGCAGACAAACGGGTCAGGGGAAATACGAGCAGTACTTC
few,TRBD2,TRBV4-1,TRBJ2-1,CASSLHFLAVYNEQFF,TGCGCCAGCAGCCTCCACTTCCTAGCGGTTTACAATGAGCAGTTCTTC
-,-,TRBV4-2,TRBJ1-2,CASSPGREDYGYTF,TGTGCCAGCAGCCCGGGCCGGGAGGACTATGGCTACACCTTC
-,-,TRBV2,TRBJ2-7,CASRIQASGYEQYF,TGTGCCAGCAGAATACAGGCCTCGGGGTACGAGCAGTACTTC
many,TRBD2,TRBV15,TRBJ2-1,CATSRVPSTSGVNEQFF,TGTGCCACCAGCAGAGTACCCTCGACTAGCGGGGTGAATGAGCAGTTCTTC
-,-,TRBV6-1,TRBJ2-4,CASSEAAFLGVPKNIQYF,TGTGCCAGCAGTGAAGCGGCCTTCTTAGGGGTACCCAAAAACATTCAGTACTTC
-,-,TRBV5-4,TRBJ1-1,CASSSGDRGGAFF,TGTGCCAGCAGTTCAGGGGACCGAGGCGGCGCTTTCTTT
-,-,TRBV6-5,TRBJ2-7,CASSYGESRMYEQYF,TGTGCCAGCAGTTACGGGGAGTCTCGAATGTACGAGCAGTACTTC
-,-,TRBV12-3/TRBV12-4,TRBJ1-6,CASSPGEYSPLHF,TGTGCCAGCAGTCCAGGGGAGTATTCACCCCTCCACTTT
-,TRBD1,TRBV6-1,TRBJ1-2,CASSVRAGGIDGYTF,TGTGCCAGCAGTGTGAGGGCAGGGGGCATCGATGGCTACACCTTC
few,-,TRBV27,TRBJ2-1,CASSLLGPEGPSSYNEQFF,TGTGCCAGCAGTTTATTGGGCCCTGAAGGCCCGAGCTCCTACAATGAGCAGTTCTTC
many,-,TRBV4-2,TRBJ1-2,CASSPGSWGYTF,TGTGCCAGCAGCCCAGGGTCGTGGGGCTACACCTTC
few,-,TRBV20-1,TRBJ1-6,CSAREGSVYSPLHF,TGCAGTGCTAGGGAGGGTTCGGTTTATTCACCCCTCCACTTT
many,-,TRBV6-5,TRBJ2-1,CASSPEAVSSYNEQFF,TGTGCCAGCAGTCCCGAGGCGGTAAGCTCCTACAATGAGCAGTTCTTC
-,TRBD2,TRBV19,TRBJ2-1,CASSIMAGESYNEQFF,TGTGCCAGTAGTATCATGGCGGGAGAAAGCTACAATGAGCAGTTCTTC
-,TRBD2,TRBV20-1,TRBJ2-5,CSALLAGGQETQYF,TGCAGTGCTCTACTAGCGGGGGGGCAAGAGACCCAGTACTTC
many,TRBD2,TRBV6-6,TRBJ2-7,CASKTGTRSSYEQYF,TGTGCCAGCAAGACCGGGACTAGAAGCTCCTACGAGCAGTACTTC
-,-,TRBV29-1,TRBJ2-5,CSVSRVGQWEEQYF,TGCAGCGTTTCCCGCGTGGGCCAGTGGGAGGAGCAGTACTTC